Described below is a single TCR beta chain sequence and its context. TCR sequencing used cDNA made by reverse transcription of extracted RNA. The table came from immunoSEQ multiplex PCR; TCRdb's copy has only in-frame clones and leaves some out. The repertoire holds 180,000 or so clones, with approximately 50% as singletons. This CDR3 region has 15 residues. Trimming removed 4 bases from V and 2 bases from J; junction bases left unmatched: 5. Germline V gene data show CDR1 as LGHNA and CDR2 as YSLEER. The record originates from a study of CD8+ T cells in alopecia areata. Treatment noted: oral pan-JAK inhibitor, 5-10 mg twice daily.

The receptor was derived from a human donor with alopecia areata. The starting material was CD8+ T cells sorted from blood, obtained between weeks 51 and 52, from a patient treated with tofacitinib. The V call is TRBV4-3, the J call TRBJ2-7; the match to TRBD1 covers 10 bases. CDR3 residues: CASSPGTGVAYEQYF. The CDR3 nucleotides read TGCGCCAGCAGCCCCGGGACAGGGGTAGCCTACGAGCAGTACTTC.